This entry concerns a single TCR beta chain. Its antigen is unidentified. These data belong to a study of cytomegalovirus exposure and HLA in healthy donors. Study-level information: About 84% of 398 genotyped donors fell in the Caucasian-associated ancestry cluster.

The PCR ran on 60 Vbeta and 13 Jbeta primers. Sequenced by immunoSEQ multiplex PCR; TCRdb stores in-frame clones only, minus some. The sample records some 220,000 clones, more than 60% being singletons. The study, taken as a whole, reports: Later analysis demonstrated an association between a missense DCLRE1C variant and TCR beta V- and J-gene trimming. Among TCR beta chains of equal frequency, HLA-associated ones were more clonally expanded in a later analysis.

Germline V gene data show CDR1 as WNHNN and CDR2 as SYGVQD (reference sequence). Trimming cost V 3 bases and J 4 bases; bases outside gene matches: 3. CDR3 length: 15 residues. The V gene is TRBV10-1, the J gene TRBJ1-2, with 12 bases that match TRBD1. Sequenced: PBMCs. This clonotype was obtained from a woman aged 55-69 years in good health and CMV-seropositive. The CDR3 bases are TGCGCCAGCAGTGATGGGACAGGGGGCGGCTATGGCTACACCTTC. Residues: CASSDGTGGGYGYTF.